This TCR beta chain appears in the sequencing data of a study of a mutant IDH1 vaccine in newly diagnosed glioma. Study context: Therapy received beforehand was radiotherapy, temozolomide, or both, with most patients given both. Findings of the study overall: Pseudoprogression apparently tracked independently of changes in top peripheral T cell clonotypes. Vaccination induced immune responses in roughly 93% of patients.

Assay: immunoSEQ multiplex PCR; the TCRdb copy retains only in-frame clones and omits some. The table lists tens of thousands of clones, more than 85% of them singletons. Regarding this clone: Its antigen is unidentified.

V lost 8 bases and J lost 6; bases outside the gene matches: 12. The CDR3 contains 14 residues. CDR1 and CDR2 (germline): MNHEY, SVGAGI. Time point indicated: baseline, week 1 (first vaccination visit). Described treatment: pre-vaccination baseline after standard-of-care therapy. Diagnosis in the donors showed new WHO grade 3 or 4 astrocytomas that were IDH1-mutant and ATRX-lost. The TCR originated in a man aged 50 to 59 with glioma. Sequencing used PBMCs, obtained from a glioma patient treated with radiotherapy, temozolomide or both. This chain uses TRBV6-5 with TRBJ2-5, with TRBD2 identical over 7 bases. CDR3: CASLGAGSLKTQYF. CDR3 bases: TGTGCCAGCTTGGGAGCGGGAAGCTTAAAGACCCAGTACTTC.